The 10 T cell receptor beta chains reported below all come from one sample, sequenced in a study of vaccination and CD4 T cells after COVID-19. Their target antigens are unknown. An Oncomine TCR Beta short-read assay was used to sequence the DNA from cultured CD4+ T cells. TCRdb called the PCR reads again in MiXCR, with one record for every CDR3 protein. The repertoire holds about 14,000 distinct CDR3 sequences, around 60% seen once, with 6.2% in the top ten. Treatment of the sample: roughly nine-day PBMC culture with coronavirus spike peptide pools or control peptides (ViraFEST assay). Sequencing used CD4+ T cells from blood, cultured in vitro. The receptors here all came from a human donor who had recovered from COVID-19.

The table lists this clonotype with a few counts. The rearrangement uses TRBV21-1 and TRBJ1-6; the D call in the table, TRBD1, was not verified against the DNA. TRBV21-1 is marked as a pseudogene. There are 15 residues in the CDR3. The CDR3, as DNA: TGTGCCAGCAGCAATGGTGGGACAGAGAATTCACCCCTCCACTTT. It encodes CASSNGGTENSPLHF.

This sequence joins TRBV7-9 and TRBJ2-4; D tentatively fits TRBD1 or TRBD2 (5 bases each). Trimming removed 1 base at V and 6 bases at J, with 10 bases between. Germline-derived CDR1 and CDR2 are SEHNR and FQNEAQ (reference sequence). The CDR3 runs to 14 residues. This CDR3 is CASSLDTGRNIQYF. CDR3 DNA: TGTGCCAGCAGCTTAGATACGGGGCGAAACATTCAGTACTTC. Full variable domain (missing parts from reference TRBV7-9 and TRBJ2-4): DTGVSQNPRHKITKRGQNVTFRCDPISEHNRLYWYRQTLGQGPEFLTYFQNEAQLEKSRLLSDRFSAERPKGSFSTLEIQRTEQGDSAMYLCASSLDTGRNIQYFGAGTRLSVL.

The chain couples TRBV7-2 to TRBJ1-5; TRBD1 might be the D (6 bases). Per the germline V gene, CDR1 is SGHTA and CDR2 is FQGNSA. The CDR3 has 13 amino acids. V lost 6 bases, J lost 9 bases, and 15 bases lay in between. The CDR3 DNA reads as TGTGCCAGCAGAGGACAGTTTGGGGGGCCCCAGCATTTT. Translation: CASRGQFGGPQHF.

This chain uses TRBV11-3 with TRBJ1-6; 7 nucleotides match TRBD1. Germline V gene sequence: CDR1 SGHNT, CDR2 YENEEA. V trimming: 5 bases; J trimming: 10 bases; junction bases outside the gene matches: 14. The CDR3 is 16 amino acids. The CDR3 loop is CASSAQTGERRSPLHF. Here the CDR3 DNA reads TGTGCCAGCAGCGCGCAAACAGGGGAGAGGCGGTCACCCCTCCACTTT.

The chain links TRBV19 to TRBJ1-1; no clear D. V lost 8 bases and J lost 3, with 13 bases in between. Germline assignment: CDR1 LNHDA and CDR2 SQIVND (reference sequence). The CDR3 spans 13 residues. The CDR3 region is CASFLSDYTEAFF. In nucleotides, the CDR3 is TGTGCCAGTTTCCTGTCGGACTACACTGAAGCTTTCTTT. The variable domain in full, with the rest retrieved from reference TRBV19 and TRBJ1-1, is DGGITQSPKYLFRKEGQNVTLSCEQNLNHDAMYWYRQDPGQGLRLIYYSQIVNDFQKGDIAEGYSVSREKKESFPLTVTSAQKNPTAFYLCASFLSDYTEAFFGQGTRLTVV.

The J gene is TRBJ2-2, the V gene TRBV4-3; perhaps TRBD2 as D (6 bases). This CDR3 is built from 15 residues. V was cut by 4 bases and J by 0 bases, with 9 bases left in between. Germline CDR1 LGHNA, CDR2 YSLEER. This CDR3 is CASSRGVTNTGELFF. In nucleotides, the CDR3 is TGCGCCAGCAGCCGGGGGGTCACGAACACCGGGGAGCTGTTTTTT.

This chain uses TRBV12-3 or TRBV12-4 with TRBJ2-1; 9 positions agree with TRBD1. The CDR3 has 16 amino acids. V dropped 4 bases and J dropped 7; count of bases not matched to a gene: 11. The CDR3 nucleotides are TGTGCCAGCAGTTCCGGAGGGACAGGGAAGGGGAATGAGCAGTTCTTC. This translates into CASSSGGTGKGNEQFF.

The V gene is TRBV19, the J gene TRBJ1-5; D might be TRBD1 (6 bases). CDR3 length: 16 residues. Germline CDR1 reads LNHDA; CDR2 reads SQIVND (reference sequence). The V and J ends lost 3 bases and 2 bases respectively, with 14 bases between them. For the CDR3, the DNA is TGTGCCAGTAGTATTGGCGGGTCAGGGGGCAATCAGCCCCAGCATTTT. Amino acids: CASSIGGSGGNQPQHF.

This chain connects TRBV7-8 to TRBJ1-2, with 9 bases identical to TRBD1. Germline V gene data show CDR1 as SGHVS and CDR2 as FQNEAQ. The CDR3 has 15 amino acids. J was trimmed by 8 bases and V by 1 base; bases with no gene match: 8. The CDR3 nucleotides read TGTGCCAGCAGCTTAGTCTCCGGGACAGGGATAGGCTACACCTTC. Translating it yields CASSLVSGTGIGYTF.

The chain has TRBV7-9 and TRBJ1-6; TRBD1 might be the D (5 bases). The germline V and J ends were trimmed by 6 bases and 7 bases, with 16 bases remaining between them. This CDR3 has 15 amino acids. Germline lookup yields CDR1 SEHNR and CDR2 FQNEAQ (reference sequence). The DNA for the CDR3 is TGTGCCAGCAGGAGGAGGGACCTTGCCAATTCACCCCTCCACTTT. This sequence encodes CASRRRDLANSPLHF.